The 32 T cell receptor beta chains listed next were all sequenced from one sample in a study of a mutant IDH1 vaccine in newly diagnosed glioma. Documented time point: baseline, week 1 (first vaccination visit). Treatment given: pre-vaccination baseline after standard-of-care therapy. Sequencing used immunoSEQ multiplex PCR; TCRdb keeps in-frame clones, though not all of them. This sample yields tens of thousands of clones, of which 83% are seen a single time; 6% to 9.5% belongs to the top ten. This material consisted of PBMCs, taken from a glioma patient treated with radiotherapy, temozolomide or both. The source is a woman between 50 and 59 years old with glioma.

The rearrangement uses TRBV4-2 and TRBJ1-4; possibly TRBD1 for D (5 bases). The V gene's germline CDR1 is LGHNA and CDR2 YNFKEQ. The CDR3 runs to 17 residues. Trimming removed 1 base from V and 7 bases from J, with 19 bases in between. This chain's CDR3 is CASSQVQRGLGSEKLFF. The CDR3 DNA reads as TGTGCCAGCAGCCAAGTCCAGCGGGGCCTGGGGAGTGAAAAACTGTTTTTT.

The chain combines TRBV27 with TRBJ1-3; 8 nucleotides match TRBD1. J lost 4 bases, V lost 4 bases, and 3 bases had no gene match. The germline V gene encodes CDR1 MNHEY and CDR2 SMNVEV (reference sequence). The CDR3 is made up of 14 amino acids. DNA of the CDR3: TGTGCCAGCAGTTCCAGGGGGCAAGGAAACACCATATATTTT. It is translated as CASSSRGQGNTIYF.

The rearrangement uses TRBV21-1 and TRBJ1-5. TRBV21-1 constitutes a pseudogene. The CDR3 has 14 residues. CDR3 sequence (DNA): TGTGCCAGCAGCAAAACCTATAGCAATCAGCCCCAGCATTTT. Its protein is CASSKTYSNQPQHF.

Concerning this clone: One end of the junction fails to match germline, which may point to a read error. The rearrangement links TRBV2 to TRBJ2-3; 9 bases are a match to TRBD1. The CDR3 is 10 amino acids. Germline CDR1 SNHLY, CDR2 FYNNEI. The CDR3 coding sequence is TGTGCCAGCCGGGACAGGGTACTAAATTTT. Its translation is CASRDRVLNF.

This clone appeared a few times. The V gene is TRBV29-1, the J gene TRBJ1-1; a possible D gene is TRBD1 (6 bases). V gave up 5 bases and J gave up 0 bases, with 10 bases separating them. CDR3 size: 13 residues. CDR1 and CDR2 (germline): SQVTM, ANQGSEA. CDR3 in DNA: TGCAGCGTTTTCGGGGGGCTGAACACTGAAGCTTTCTTT. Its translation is CSVFGGLNTEAFF.

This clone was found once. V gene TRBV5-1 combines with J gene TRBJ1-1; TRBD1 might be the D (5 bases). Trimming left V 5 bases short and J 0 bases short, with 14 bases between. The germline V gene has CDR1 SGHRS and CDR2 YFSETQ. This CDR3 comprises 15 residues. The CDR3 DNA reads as TGCGCCAGCAGTCGGGACGGATTAATGAACACTGAAGCTTTCTTT. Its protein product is CASSRDGLMNTEAFF.

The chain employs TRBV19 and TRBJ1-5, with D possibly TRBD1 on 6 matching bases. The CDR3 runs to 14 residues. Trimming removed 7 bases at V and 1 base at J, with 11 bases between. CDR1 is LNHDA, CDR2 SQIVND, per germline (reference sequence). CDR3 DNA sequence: TGTGCCAGTACCACAGGGAAGAGCAATCAGCCCCAGCATTTT. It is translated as CASTTGKSNQPQHF.

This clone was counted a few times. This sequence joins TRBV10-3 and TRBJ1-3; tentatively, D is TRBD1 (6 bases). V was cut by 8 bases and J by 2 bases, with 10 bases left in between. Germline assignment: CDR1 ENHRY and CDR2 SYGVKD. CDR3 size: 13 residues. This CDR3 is CAIGGGPGNTIYF. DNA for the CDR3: TGTGCCATCGGGGGGGGCCCTGGAAACACCATATATTTT.

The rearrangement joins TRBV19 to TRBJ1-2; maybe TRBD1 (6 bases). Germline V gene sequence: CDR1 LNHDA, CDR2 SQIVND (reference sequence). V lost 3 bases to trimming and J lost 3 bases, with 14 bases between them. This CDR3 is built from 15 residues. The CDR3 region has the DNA TGTGCCAGTAGTATTGAGGGGGGGCCTCACTATGGCTACACCTTC. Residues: CASSIEGGPHYGYTF.

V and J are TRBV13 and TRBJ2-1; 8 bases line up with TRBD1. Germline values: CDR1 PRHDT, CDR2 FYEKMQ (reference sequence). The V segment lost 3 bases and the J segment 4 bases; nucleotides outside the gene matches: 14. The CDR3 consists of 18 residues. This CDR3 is CASSFLSPQGAIYNEQFF. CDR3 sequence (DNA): TGTGCCAGCAGCTTTTTATCCCCCCAGGGGGCGATATACAATGAGCAGTTCTTC.

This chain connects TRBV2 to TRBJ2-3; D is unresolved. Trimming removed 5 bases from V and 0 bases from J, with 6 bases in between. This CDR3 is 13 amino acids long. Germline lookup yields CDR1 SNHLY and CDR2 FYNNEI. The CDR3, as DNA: TGTGCCAGCAGTCCTTCGAGCACAGATACGCAGTATTTT. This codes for CASSPSSTDTQYF.

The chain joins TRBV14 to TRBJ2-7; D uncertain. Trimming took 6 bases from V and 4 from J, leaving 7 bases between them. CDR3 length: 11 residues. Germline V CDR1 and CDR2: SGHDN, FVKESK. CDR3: CASSRGYEQYF. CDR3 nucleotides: TGTGCCAGCAGTCGAGGTTACGAGCAGTACTTC.

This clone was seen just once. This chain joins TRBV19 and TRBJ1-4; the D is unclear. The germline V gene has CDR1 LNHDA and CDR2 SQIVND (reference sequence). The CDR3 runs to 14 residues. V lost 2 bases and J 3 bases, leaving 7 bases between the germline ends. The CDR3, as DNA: TGTGCCAGTAGTATACGGCCGCCTAATGAAAAACTGTTTTTT. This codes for CASSIRPPNEKLFF.

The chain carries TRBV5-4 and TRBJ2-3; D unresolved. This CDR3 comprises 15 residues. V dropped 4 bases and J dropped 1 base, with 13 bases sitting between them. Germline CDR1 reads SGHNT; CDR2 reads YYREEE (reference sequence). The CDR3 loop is CASSLPKPGTDTQYF. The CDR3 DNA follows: TGTGCCAGCAGCCTCCCCAAACCTGGCACAGATACGCAGTATTTT.

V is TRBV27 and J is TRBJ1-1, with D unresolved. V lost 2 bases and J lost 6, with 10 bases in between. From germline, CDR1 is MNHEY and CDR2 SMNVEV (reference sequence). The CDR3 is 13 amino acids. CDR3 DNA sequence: TGTGCCAGCAGTTTAAAGGGTCCCCCTGAAGCTTTCTTT. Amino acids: CASSLKGPPEAFF.

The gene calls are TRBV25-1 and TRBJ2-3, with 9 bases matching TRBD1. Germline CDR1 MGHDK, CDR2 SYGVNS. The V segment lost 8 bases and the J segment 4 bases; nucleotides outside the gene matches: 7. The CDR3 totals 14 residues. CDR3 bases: TGTGCCAGCGCCGAGGACAGGGGTCCAGATACGCAGTATTTT. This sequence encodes CASAEDRGPDTQYF.

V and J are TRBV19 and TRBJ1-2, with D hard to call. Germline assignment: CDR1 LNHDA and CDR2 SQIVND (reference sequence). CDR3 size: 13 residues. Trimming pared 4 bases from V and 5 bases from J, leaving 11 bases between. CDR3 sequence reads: CASSKDRGYGYTF. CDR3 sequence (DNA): TGTGCCAGTAGTAAGGACCGCGGGTATGGCTACACCTTC.

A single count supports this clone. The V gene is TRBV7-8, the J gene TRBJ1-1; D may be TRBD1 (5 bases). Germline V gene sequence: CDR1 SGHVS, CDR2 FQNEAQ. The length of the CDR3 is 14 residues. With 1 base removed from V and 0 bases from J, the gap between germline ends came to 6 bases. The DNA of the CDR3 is TGTGCCAGCAGCTTAGTAGGGGTGAACACTGAAGCTTTCTTT. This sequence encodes CASSLVGVNTEAFF.

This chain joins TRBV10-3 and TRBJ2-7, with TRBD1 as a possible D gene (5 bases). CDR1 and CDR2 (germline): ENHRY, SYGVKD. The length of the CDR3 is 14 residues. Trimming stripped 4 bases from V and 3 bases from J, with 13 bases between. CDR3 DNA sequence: TGTGCCATCAGTGTGGTTGACAGCTACTACGAGCAGTACTTC. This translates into CAISVVDSYYEQYF.

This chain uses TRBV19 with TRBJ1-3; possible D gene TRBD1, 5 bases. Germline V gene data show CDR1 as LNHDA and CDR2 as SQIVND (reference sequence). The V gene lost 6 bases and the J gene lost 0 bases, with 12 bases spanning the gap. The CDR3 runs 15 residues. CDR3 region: CASRQDGFSGNTIYF. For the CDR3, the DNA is TGTGCCAGTAGACAGGACGGCTTCTCTGGAAACACCATATATTTT.

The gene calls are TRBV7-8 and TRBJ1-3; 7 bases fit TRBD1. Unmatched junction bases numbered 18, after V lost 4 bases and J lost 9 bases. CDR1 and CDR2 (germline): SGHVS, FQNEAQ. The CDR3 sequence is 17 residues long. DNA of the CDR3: TGTGCCAGCAGCTCCAATTTACTCCGGGACAGAGGTCCCACCATATATTTT. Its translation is CASSSNLLRDRGPTIYF.

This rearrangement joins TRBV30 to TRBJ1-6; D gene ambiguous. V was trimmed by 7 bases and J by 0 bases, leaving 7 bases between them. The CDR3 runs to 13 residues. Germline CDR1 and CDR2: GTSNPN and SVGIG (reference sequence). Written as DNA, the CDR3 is TGTGCCTTTTCAGGCTCCTATAATTCACCCCTCCACTTT. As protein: CAFSGSYNSPLHF.

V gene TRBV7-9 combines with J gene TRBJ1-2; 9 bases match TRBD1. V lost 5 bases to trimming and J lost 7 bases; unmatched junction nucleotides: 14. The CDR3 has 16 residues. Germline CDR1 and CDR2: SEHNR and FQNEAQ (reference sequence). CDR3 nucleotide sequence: TGTGCCAGCAGCCCCAGGACAGGGGATTTTCAAAGTGGCTACACCTTC. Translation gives CASSPRTGDFQSGYTF.

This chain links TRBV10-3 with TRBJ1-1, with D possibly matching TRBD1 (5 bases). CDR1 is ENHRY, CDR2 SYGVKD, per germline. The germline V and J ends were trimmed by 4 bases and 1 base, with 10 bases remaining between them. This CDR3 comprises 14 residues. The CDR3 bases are TGTGCCATCAGTGCGGGACTTCAGAACACTGAAGCTTTCTTT. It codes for CAISAGLQNTEAFF.

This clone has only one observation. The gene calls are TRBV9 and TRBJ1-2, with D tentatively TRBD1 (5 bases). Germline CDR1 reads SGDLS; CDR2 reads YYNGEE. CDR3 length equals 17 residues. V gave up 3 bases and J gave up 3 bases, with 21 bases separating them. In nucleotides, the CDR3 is TGTGCCAGCAGCGCATCGGCGGGGGGGGGAGACGACTATGGCTACACCTTC. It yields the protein CASSASAGGGDDYGYTF.

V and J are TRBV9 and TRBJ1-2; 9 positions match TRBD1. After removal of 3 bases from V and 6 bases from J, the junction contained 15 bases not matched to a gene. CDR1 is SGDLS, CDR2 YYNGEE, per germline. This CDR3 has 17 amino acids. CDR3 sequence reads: CASSAVYKWDRDHGYTF. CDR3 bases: TGTGCCAGCAGCGCCGTGTACAAATGGGACAGGGATCATGGCTACACCTTC.

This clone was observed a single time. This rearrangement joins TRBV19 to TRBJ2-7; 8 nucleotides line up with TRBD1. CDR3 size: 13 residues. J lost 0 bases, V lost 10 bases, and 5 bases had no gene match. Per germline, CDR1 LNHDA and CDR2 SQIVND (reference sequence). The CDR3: CATSGTGSYEQYF. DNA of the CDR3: TGTGCCACCTCCGGGACAGGCTCCTACGAGCAGTACTTC.

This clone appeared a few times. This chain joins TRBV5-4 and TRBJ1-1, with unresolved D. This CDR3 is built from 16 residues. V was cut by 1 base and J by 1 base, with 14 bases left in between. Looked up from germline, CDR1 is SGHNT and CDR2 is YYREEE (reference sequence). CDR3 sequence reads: CASSLFLAAPNTEAFF. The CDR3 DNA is TGTGCCAGCAGCTTGTTTTTGGCAGCCCCGAACACTGAAGCTTTCTTT.

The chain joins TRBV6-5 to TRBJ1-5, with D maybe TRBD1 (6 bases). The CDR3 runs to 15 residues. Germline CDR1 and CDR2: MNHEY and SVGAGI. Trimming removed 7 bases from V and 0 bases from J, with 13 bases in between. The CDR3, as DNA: TGTGCCAGCAAACCGGGGGGCTATAGCAATCAGCCCCAGCATTTT. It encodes CASKPGGYSNQPQHF.

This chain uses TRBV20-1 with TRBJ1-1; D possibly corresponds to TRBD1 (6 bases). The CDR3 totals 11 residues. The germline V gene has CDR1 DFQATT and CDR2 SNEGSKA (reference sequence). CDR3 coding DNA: TGCAGGGGGATAGGGGGCACTGAAGCTTTCTTT. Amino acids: CRGIGGTEAFF.

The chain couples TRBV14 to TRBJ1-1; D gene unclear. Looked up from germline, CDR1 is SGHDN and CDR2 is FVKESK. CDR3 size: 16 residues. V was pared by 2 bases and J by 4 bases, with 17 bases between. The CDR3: CASSQPGLHQSTEAFF. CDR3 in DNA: TGTGCCAGCAGCCAACCGGGCCTCCACCAATCCACTGAAGCTTTCTTT.

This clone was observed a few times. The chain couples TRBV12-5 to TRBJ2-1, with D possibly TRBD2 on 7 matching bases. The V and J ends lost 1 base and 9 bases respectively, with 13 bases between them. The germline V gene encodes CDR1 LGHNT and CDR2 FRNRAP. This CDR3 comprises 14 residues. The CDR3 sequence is CASGLAGGRGEQFF. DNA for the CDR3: TGTGCTAGTGGTTTGGCGGGGGGCCGGGGTGAGCAGTTCTTC.